This T cell receptor beta chain came from a study of cytomegalovirus exposure and HLA in healthy donors. About the research overall: The approximately 110 validation repertoires and the 666 first-cohort repertoires shared a platform, a later analysis reported.

There are 13 residues in the CDR3. The germline CDR1 and CDR2 sequences are LNHDA and SQIVND (reference sequence). With 4 bases removed from V and 4 bases from J, the gap between germline ends came to 8 bases. Data came from immunoSEQ multiplex PCR; TCRdb stores just in-frame clones and leaves some out. The sample yields 52,000 or so clones, 80% to 90% seen once. The V gene is TRBV19, the J gene TRBJ2-4; perhaps TRBD1 as D (6 bases). The sample comprised PBMCs. The clonotype was recovered from a woman between 18 and 29 years old in good health and CMV-seronegative. The DNA for the CDR3 is TGTGCCAGTAGTAATCAGGGGAAAAACATTCAGTACTTC. It translates to CASSNQGKNIQYF. Filled out from reference TRBV19 and TRBJ2-4, the complete variable domain reads DGGITQSPKYLFRKEGQNVTLSCEQNLNHDAMYWYRQDPGQGLRLIYYSQIVNDFQKGDIAEGYSVSREKKESFPLTVTSAQKNPTAFYLCASSNQGKNIQYFGAGTRLSVL.